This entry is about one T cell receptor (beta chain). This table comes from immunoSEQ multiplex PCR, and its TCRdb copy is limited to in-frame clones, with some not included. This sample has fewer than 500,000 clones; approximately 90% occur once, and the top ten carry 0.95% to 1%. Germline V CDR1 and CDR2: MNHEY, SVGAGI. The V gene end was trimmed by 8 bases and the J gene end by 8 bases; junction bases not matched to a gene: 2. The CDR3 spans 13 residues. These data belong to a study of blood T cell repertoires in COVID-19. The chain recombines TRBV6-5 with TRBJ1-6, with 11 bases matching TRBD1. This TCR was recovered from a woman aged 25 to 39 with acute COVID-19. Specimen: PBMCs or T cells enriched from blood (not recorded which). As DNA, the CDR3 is TGTGCCAGCGGGGGACAGGGGGATTCACCCCTCCACTTT. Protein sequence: CASGGQGDSPLHF.